This entry lists 25 T cell receptor beta chains sequenced from one sample in a study of OX40 agonist ivuxolimab in advanced cancers. Assay: immunoSEQ multiplex PCR; the TCRdb copy retains only in-frame clones and omits some. This sample has roughly 80,000 clones; 65% to 90% occur once, and the top ten carry 1.5% to 2%. The sequencing used CD4+ or CD8+ T cells sorted from blood, collected in a trial of the OX40 agonist ivuxolimab. All receptors come from an adult with an advanced solid tumor such as melanoma, head and neck, liver or kidney cancer.

This CDR3 reads CASTRTGGEGLEQYF. The CDR3 DNA sequence: TGTGCCAGCACCAGGACAGGGGGCGAGGGGCTCGAGCAGTACTTC. The V gene is TRBV28, the J gene TRBJ2-7; TRBD1 agrees at 11 bases. Germline assignment: CDR1 MDHEN and CDR2 SYDVKM. The CDR3 has 15 residues. The J segment lost 6 bases and the V segment lost 7 bases, leaving 11 bases of the junction unmatched.

This chain uses TRBV6-6 with TRBJ1-2; D possibly corresponds to TRBD1 (6 bases). Germline CDR1 is MNHNY and CDR2 is SVGAGI (reference sequence). The CDR3 runs 15 residues. Trimming cost V 7 bases and J 3 bases, with 18 bases left between them. The CDR3 DNA reads as TGTGCCAGCACCTACGGCAGGGGAGGTGACTATGGCTACACCTTC. It yields the protein CASTYGRGGDYGYTF.

The V and J genes are TRBV7-3 and TRBJ2-2, with D perhaps matching TRBD2 (6 bases). Trimming left V 2 bases short and J 6 bases short, with 10 bases between. CDR1 and CDR2 from the germline V gene are SGHTA and FQGTGA. The CDR3 is 14 amino acids. The CDR3 protein is CASSLAWGAGELFF. The DNA for the CDR3 is TGTGCCAGCAGCTTAGCCTGGGGGGCCGGGGAGCTGTTTTTT.

By share, this clone counts as medium-sized. The V gene is TRBV2, the J gene TRBJ1-6; no clear D. The CDR3 spans 11 residues. From germline, CDR1 is SNHLY and CDR2 FYNNEI. Trimming stripped 4 bases from V and 9 bases from J, with 4 bases between. The CDR3 sequence: CASSAGSPLHF. The CDR3 DNA reads TGTGCCAGCAGTGCTGGTTCACCCCTCCACTTT.

The chain carries TRBV28 and TRBJ1-2, with a weak D call TRBD1 (5 bases). This CDR3 has 14 amino acids. The V end lost 3 bases, the J end lost 6 bases, and 14 bases lay between the germline ends. Looked up from germline, CDR1 is MDHEN and CDR2 is SYDVKM. CDR3 in amino acids: CASSFYPGGDGYTF. The CDR3 DNA is TGTGCCAGCAGTTTCTACCCGGGAGGGGATGGCTACACCTTC.

The CDR3 spells CAWSLTNGQPQHF. DNA of the CDR3: TGTGCCTGGAGTCTAACTAACGGTCAGCCCCAGCATTTT. The genes are TRBV30 and TRBJ1-5; D gene ambiguous. Between the trimmed V and J ends, which lost 2 bases and 6 bases, there was a span of 11 bases. The CDR3 spans 13 residues. The germline V gene has CDR1 GTSNPN and CDR2 SVGIG (reference sequence).

The chain employs TRBV25-1 and TRBJ1-1; tentative D call: TRBD1 (6 bases). Trimming stripped 8 bases from V and 5 bases from J, with 15 bases between. Germline-derived CDR1 and CDR2 are MGHDK and SYGVNS. The CDR3 is 13 amino acids. CDR3 coding DNA: TGTGCCAGCGTGGGAACAGGGAGGACTGAAGCTTTCTTT. It encodes CASVGTGRTEAFF.

This sequence joins TRBV4-1 and TRBJ1-4, with D possibly being TRBD1 (5 bases). The CDR3 is 15 amino acids. Trimming left V 1 base short and J 0 bases short, with 6 bases between. Germline-derived CDR1 and CDR2 are MGHRA and YSYEKL. The DNA of the CDR3 is TGCGCCAGCAGCCAAGGCAGGGCAACTAATGAAAAACTGTTTTTT. Protein sequence: CASSQGRATNEKLFF.

The rearrangement links TRBV6-5 to TRBJ1-4; D gene uncertain. Germline loops: CDR1 MNHEY, CDR2 SVGAGI. V was shortened by 6 bases and J by 0 bases, with 2 bases between the two germline ends. This CDR3 region has 12 residues. The CDR3 loop is CASRSTNEKLFF. Here the CDR3 DNA reads TGTGCCAGCAGATCAACTAATGAAAAACTGTTTTTT.

This clone came up a few times. The CDR3 protein is CASSSSYEQYF. CDR3 in DNA: TGTGCCAGCAGCTCTTCCTACGAGCAGTACTTC. V and J are TRBV11-2 and TRBJ2-7; D not resolved. The CDR3 contains 11 residues. V lost 4 bases to trimming and J lost 1 base, with 2 bases between them. Germline CDR1 is SGHAT and CDR2 is FQNNGV. Full variable domain (rest looked up from reference TRBV11-2 and TRBJ2-7): EAGVAQSPRYKIIEKRQSVAFWCNPISGHATLYWYQQILGQGPKLLIQFQNNGVVDDSQLPKDRFSAERLKGVDSTLKIQPAKLEDSAVYLCASSSSYEQYFGPGTRLTVT.

The chain carries TRBV2 and TRBJ1-1; D remains ambiguous. Trimming took off 2 bases at V and 1 base at J, with 5 bases between the two ends. CDR1 and CDR2 (germline): SNHLY, FYNNEI. The length of the CDR3 is 13 residues. The CDR3 nucleotides are TGTGCCAGCAGTGAAACAAGGAACACTGAAGCTTTCTTT. It encodes CASSETRNTEAFF.

This sequence joins TRBV6-4 and TRBJ2-3; D possibly matches TRBD1 or TRBD2 (5 bases each). The CDR3 totals 12 residues. Per the germline V gene, CDR1 is MRHNA and CDR2 is SNTAGT. V lost 2 bases to trimming and J lost 5 bases, with 5 bases between them. CDR3 residues: CASSDGGDTQYF. The CDR3 bases are TGTGCCAGCAGTGACGGGGGAGATACGCAGTATTTT.

The chain joins TRBV11-2 to TRBJ2-7, with D unclear. CDR3 size: 13 residues. The germline V gene encodes CDR1 SGHAT and CDR2 FQNNGV. The V end was cut by 3 bases, the J end by 5 bases, with 11 bases between. CDR3: CASSLMGFHEQYF. CDR3 sequence (DNA): TGTGCCAGCAGCTTGATGGGTTTCCACGAGCAGTACTTC.

The chain uses TRBV4-2 and TRBJ1-2; TRBD1 matches 8 bases. CDR1 is LGHNA, CDR2 YNFKEQ, per germline. The CDR3 has 13 residues. V dropped 4 bases and J dropped 4; count of bases not matched to a gene: 2. CDR3 in DNA: TGTGCCAGCAGCCGAGGACAGGGCTATGGCTACACCTTC. This sequence encodes CASSRGQGYGYTF.

V is TRBV11-1 and J is TRBJ1-2; D is ambiguous. The CDR3 totals 13 residues. CDR1 is SGHAT and CDR2 is FQDESV in the germline V gene (reference sequence). V was clipped by 2 bases and J by 8 bases, with 12 bases between them. For the CDR3, the DNA is TGTGCCAGCAGCTTACCAAACACGGGCGGCTACACCTTC. Amino acid sequence: CASSLPNTGGYTF.

This chain connects TRBV29-1 to TRBJ1-1; D ambiguous. The ends were cut back, 6 bases at V and 4 bases at J, with 15 bases in the middle. The germline V gene has CDR1 SQVTM and CDR2 ANQGSEA. The CDR3 loop spans 13 amino acids. The CDR3 reads CSVERQIGTEAFF. The DNA for the CDR3 is TGCAGCGTCGAGAGGCAGATAGGCACTGAAGCTTTCTTT.

The chain joins TRBV4-1 to TRBJ1-1; D unclear. Deletions cut 7 bases from V and 0 bases from J, with 21 bases between. The CDR3 length is 17 residues. CDR1 is MGHRA and CDR2 is YSYEKL in the germline V gene. CDR3 DNA sequence: TGCGCCAGCAACCCCGAATTCAACATCGTTTTGAACACTGAAGCTTTCTTT. Translation gives CASNPEFNIVLNTEAFF.

This clone was seen a handful of times. The chain uses TRBV7-6 and TRBJ2-7, with D perhaps assigned TRBD1 or TRBD2 (6 bases each). The V gene's germline CDR1 is SGHVS and CDR2 FNYEAQ. This CDR3 contains 15 residues. Trimming took 1 base from V and 3 from J, leaving 13 bases between them. Here the CDR3 reads CASSLVGGRDYEQYF. CDR3 DNA: TGTGCCAGCAGCTTAGTTGGGGGGCGAGACTACGAGCAGTACTTC.

This clone was observed a single time. The chain couples TRBV6-5 to TRBJ2-1, with TRBD2 matching over 11 bases. The V gene end was trimmed by 2 bases and the J gene end by 5 bases; junction bases not matched to a gene: 5. Germline V gene data show CDR1 as MNHEY and CDR2 as SVGAGI. There are 16 residues in the CDR3. The CDR3 region is CASSYHLAGGNNEQFF. The DNA of the CDR3 is TGTGCCAGCAGTTACCATCTAGCGGGGGGTAACAATGAGCAGTTCTTC.

CDR3 in amino acids: CASSPGLAGGTDTQYF. The CDR3 nucleotides read TGCGCCAGCAGCCCCGGACTAGCGGGGGGCACAGATACGCAGTATTTT. The J gene is TRBJ2-3, the V gene TRBV5-1; 13 bases are a match to TRBD2. Germline loops: CDR1 SGHRS, CDR2 YFSETQ. The CDR3 spans 16 residues. V lost 4 bases and J lost 1; bases outside the gene matches: 3. The whole variable domain, remainder taken from reference TRBV5-1 and TRBJ2-3, is KAGVTQTPRYLIKTRGQQVTLSCSPISGHRSVSWYQQTPGQGLQFLFEYFSETQRNKGNFPGRFSGRQFSNSRSEMNVSTLELGDSALYLCASSPGLAGGTDTQYFGPGTRLTVL.

The chain uses TRBV5-1 and TRBJ2-3; TRBD1 matches 7 bases. This CDR3 region has 14 residues. Germline-derived CDR1 and CDR2 are SGHRS and YFSETQ. The ends lost 4 bases at V and 2 bases at J; junction bases unmatched: 4. CDR3 sequence reads: CASSTGTVTDTQYF. CDR3 DNA sequence: TGCGCCAGCAGCACTGGGACAGTCACAGATACGCAGTATTTT.

This chain joins TRBV4-3 and TRBJ2-5; 7 nucleotides match TRBD2. This CDR3 has 15 residues. Germline V lookup: CDR1 LGHNA, CDR2 YSLEER. J lost 5 bases, V lost 0 bases, and 6 bases had no gene match. Written as DNA, the CDR3 is TGCGCCAGCAGCCAAGATCCGTTGGGGGGGGAGACCCAGTACTTC. Translated, it gives CASSQDPLGGETQYF.

J is TRBJ1-6 and V is TRBV5-5; D might be TRBD1 (6 bases). Germline lookup yields CDR1 SGHKS and CDR2 YYEKEE (reference sequence). CDR3 length: 16 amino acids. The V end lost 2 bases, the J end lost 6 bases, and 15 bases lay between the germline ends. CDR3 loop: CASSLFARDTNSPLHF. CDR3 in DNA: TGTGCCAGCAGCTTATTCGCAAGGGACACTAATTCACCCCTCCACTTT.

The chain links TRBV7-3 to TRBJ2-4; D perhaps matches TRBD1 (6 bases). Germline V gene sequence: CDR1 SGHTA, CDR2 FQGTGA. Trimming cost V 6 bases and J 0 bases, with 15 bases left between them. This CDR3 spans 16 amino acids. The CDR3 sequence is CASSLGAGLAKNIQYF. CDR3 nucleotides: TGTGCCAGCAGTTTGGGGGCAGGTCTAGCCAAAAACATTCAGTACTTC.

The CDR3 region is CASSRDGYEQYF. Here the CDR3 DNA reads TGCGCCAGCAGCCGAGACGGATACGAGCAGTACTTC. The V call is TRBV5-1, the J call TRBJ2-7; D is uncertain. CDR3 length: 12 amino acids. Germline V gene lookup returns CDR1 SGHRS and CDR2 YFSETQ. The V end was cut by 4 bases, the J end by 4 bases, with 9 bases between.